The 7 T cell receptor beta chains reported below all come from one sample, sequenced in a study of response to subunit inactivated influenza vaccine. One entry per CDR3 protein, called by TCRdb with MiXCR from the RT-PCR reads. The sample shows 500,000 to 700,000 distinct CDR3 sequences, approximately 24% of them seen only once. Another study also made use of these data, one on T cells expressing NK-cell markers. From that report: Generation of TCR beta cDNA was performed by 5'RACE template switching incorporating UMIs.

This specimen was CD4+ T cells sorted from PBMCs, taken 11 to 12 days after vaccination. These TCRs come from a man between 45 and 60 years old who received an inactivated influenza vaccine.

The V and J genes are TRBV10-3 and TRBJ1-3; D is unresolved. CDR1 ENHRY and CDR2 SYGVKD come from the germline V gene. The CDR3 extends over 15 amino acids. V gave up 4 bases and J gave up 2 bases, with 12 bases separating them. CDR3 protein: CAISARSTPGNTIYF. CDR3 DNA sequence: TGTGCCATCAGTGCCCGTTCCACCCCTGGAAACACCATATATTTT.

The sample holds a few counts of this clonotype. The V gene is TRBV12-3 or TRBV12-4, the J gene TRBJ2-2, with 8 bases that match TRBD2. This CDR3 has 16 amino acids. V shed 8 bases, J shed 4 bases, and the junction held 12 bases outside the gene matches. CDR3 bases: TGTGCCAGCCTGGCTAGCGGGTTGGCGGGCACCGGGGAGCTGTTTTTT. Encoded protein: CASLASGLAGTGELFF.

This clonotype has more than one count but fewer than ten. The rearrangement uses TRBV7-9 and TRBJ2-3, with D possibly matching TRBD1 (7 bases). The CDR3 contains 17 residues. Germline V lookup: CDR1 SEHNR, CDR2 FQNEAQ (reference sequence). V was shortened by 4 bases and J by 4 bases, with 21 bases between the two germline ends. The CDR3 loop is CASSSHRQGGSSDTQYF. The DNA for the CDR3 is TGTGCCAGCAGCTCTCACCGACAGGGAGGATCTTCAGATACGCAGTATTTT.

A few counts support this clonotype. The chain carries TRBV10-3 and TRBJ2-1, with 7 nucleotides matching TRBD1. CDR1 ENHRY and CDR2 SYGVKD come from the germline V gene. V shed 0 bases, J shed 4 bases, and the junction held 15 bases outside the gene matches. There are 19 residues in the CDR3. The CDR3 DNA is TGTGCCATCAGTGAGTCGACCCACGGGACAGCTCTACCTTACAATGAGCAGTTCTTC. This codes for CAISESTHGTALPYNEQFF.

This clonotype was recorded a few times. V and J are TRBV12-3 or TRBV12-4 and TRBJ1-1; no clear D. Trimming left V 2 bases short and J 5 bases short, with 15 bases between. The CDR3 is 15 amino acids. Written as DNA, the CDR3 is TGTGCCAGCAGTTTAAAGTCCGGCATGTTAACTGAAGCTTTCTTT. Residues: CASSLKSGMLTEAFF.

This clonotype was counted ten times or more. V gene TRBV9 combines with J gene TRBJ1-1; D unclear. Per the germline V gene, CDR1 is SGDLS and CDR2 is YYNGEE. The CDR3 is 14 residues long. Trimming pared 0 bases from V and 2 bases from J, leaving 8 bases between. The CDR3 spells CASSVGRVNTEAFF. CDR3 DNA sequence: TGTGCCAGCAGCGTAGGTAGGGTTAACACTGAAGCTTTCTTT.

V is TRBV4-2 and J is TRBJ2-7; D may be TRBD1 or TRBD2 (5 bases each). Germline V CDR1 and CDR2: LGHNA, YNFKEQ. V shed 1 base and J shed 1 base, with 11 bases lying between them. The CDR3 is 15 amino acids. The CDR3 DNA follows: TGTGCCAGCAGCCAAGCTGGGGACCAATCCTACGAGCAGTACTTC. Residues: CASSQAGDQSYEQYF.